The next 7 T cell receptor beta chains were all read from a single sample in a study of blood T cell repertoires in COVID-19. Repertoires were generated with immunoSEQ multiplex PCR, while TCRdb's copy carries only in-frame clones and drops some. The repertoire holds fewer than 300,000 clones, with approximately 82% as singletons. The sequenced sample was peripheral blood. The origin of the receptors is a man older than 75 with acute or convalescent COVID-19.

The rearrangement links TRBV19 to TRBJ1-5; maybe TRBD1 (6 bases). The length of the CDR3 is 14 residues. Germline assignment: CDR1 LNHDA and CDR2 SQIVND (reference sequence). Deletions cut 3 bases from V and 4 bases from J, with 10 bases between. This CDR3 is CASSIRQGNQPQHF. In nucleotides, the CDR3 is TGTGCCAGTAGTATTAGGCAGGGGAATCAGCCCCAGCATTTT.

The V call is TRBV28, the J call TRBJ2-5, with a tentative D call TRBD1 (5 bases). Trimming pared 6 bases from V and 5 bases from J, leaving 13 bases between. This CDR3 region has 13 residues. From germline, CDR1 is MDHEN and CDR2 SYDVKM. The CDR3 reads CASRQGVRETQYF. CDR3 DNA: TGTGCCAGCAGACAAGGGGTCCGGGAGACCCAGTACTTC.

This CDR3 is CASVLVRGGGYTF. In DNA form, the CDR3 reads TGTGCCAGCGTTCTCGTTCGGGGTGGTGGCTACACCTTC. The V gene is TRBV2, the J gene TRBJ1-2, with D unresolved. Germline loops: CDR1 SNHLY, CDR2 FYNNEI. This CDR3 region has 13 residues. Trimming shortened V by 8 bases and J by 7 bases, and 17 bases separated the two germline ends.

This clone was detected only a few times. The chain links TRBV5-4 to TRBJ2-5; D gene ambiguous. The V end was cut by 2 bases, the J end by 6 bases, with 5 bases between. CDR3 size: 11 residues. The V gene's germline CDR1 is SGHNT and CDR2 YYREEE (reference sequence). CDR3 bases: TGTGCCAGCAGCTTTCAAAAGACCCAGTACTTC. Amino acids: CASSFQKTQYF.

The V call is TRBV5-1, the J call TRBJ2-1; no clear D. The germline V and J ends were trimmed by 5 bases and 2 bases, with 8 bases remaining between them. The CDR3 totals 13 residues. CDR1 and CDR2 (germline): SGHRS, YFSETQ. The CDR3 here is CASSPSAYNEQFF. The CDR3 DNA reads as TGCGCCAGCAGTCCGTCCGCCTACAATGAGCAGTTCTTC. Using reference TRBV5-1 and TRBJ2-1 for the parts outside the CDR3, the full variable domain is KAGVTQTPRYLIKTRGQQVTLSCSPISGHRSVSWYQQTPGQGLQFLFEYFSETQRNKGNFPGRFSGRQFSNSRSEMNVSTLELGDSALYLCASSPSAYNEQFFGPGTRLTVL.

The V call is TRBV5-1, the J call TRBJ2-7; 9 positions match TRBD1. In germline, CDR1 is SGHRS, CDR2 YFSETQ. This CDR3 is 15 amino acids long. V trimming: 4 bases; J trimming: 4 bases; junction bases outside the gene matches: 9. Here the CDR3 DNA reads TGCGCCAGCAGCGCTACAGGGGGCGCGAGGTACGAGCAGTACTTC. Encoded protein: CASSATGGARYEQYF.

This clone has a count of ten or more. This chain joins TRBV30 and TRBJ2-1; D gene uncertain. V lost 4 bases and J 5 bases, leaving 12 bases between the germline ends. This CDR3 is 13 amino acids long. Germline loops: CDR1 GTSNPN, CDR2 SVGIG (reference sequence). CDR3 DNA: TGTGCCTGGAATAAGGCCCGGGACAATGAGCAGTTCTTC. It codes for CAWNKARDNEQFF.